This record looks at one T cell receptor (beta chain) sequence and its context. These data originate in a study of T cell responses to AZD1222 COVID-19 vaccine. The V gene's germline CDR1 is SGHRS and CDR2 YFSETQ. This CDR3 has 14 amino acids. Trimming left V 4 bases short and J 1 base short, with 11 bases between. Pooled together were second doses at about 4 or about 12 weeks. The method was immunoSEQ multiplex PCR; TCRdb's version includes in-frame clones alone and lacks a portion of them. The sample includes 20,000 to 30,000 clones, approximately 86% seen only once; the top ten take roughly 7.5%. The sample here was peripheral blood, taken 28 days after the second AZD1222 dose. The V gene is TRBV5-1, the J gene TRBJ1-1; no clear D gene. The sequence came from an adult who received the AZD1222 COVID-19 vaccine. CDR3 nucleotides: TGCGCCAGCAGCGCGCTTCTGGCGAACACTGAAGCTTTCTTT. Translated, it gives CASSALLANTEAFF.